This is a list of T cell receptor beta chains from one sample in a study of post-analysis software for immune sequencing data. TCRdb passed the PCR reads through MiXCR, listing each CDR3 protein once. This sample carries 820,000 or so distinct CDR3 sequences, roughly 50% of them seen once, and the ten largest clones take approximately 4.4%. The sequenced sample consisted of blood. The receptors here all came from a girl under 18 with multiple sclerosis. The CDR3 runs from the conserved cysteine through the conserved F or W. A D gene is named only where the DNA matches it firmly. Clone size is given for some rows only: seen once, a few or many times, or a class if the clone is expanded.

TRBV5-1,16,few,TRBJ2-3,TRBD2,CASSLALAGSTDTQYF,TGCGCCAGCAGCTTGGCTCTAGCGGGAAGCACAGATACGCAGTATTTT
TRBV20-1,15,.,TRBJ2-3,TRBD2,CSAILTSGRTDTQYF,TGCAGTGCTATATTGACTAGCGGGAGAACAGATACGCAGTATTTT
TRBV5-5,13,.,TRBJ2-1,.,CASTGGPRNEQFF,TGTGCCAGCACTGGGGGGCCTCGCAATGAGCAGTTCTTC
TRBV27,13,.,TRBJ2-3,.,CASRPGQTYTQYF,TGTGCCAGCAGACCCGGACAGACTTATACGCAGTATTTT
TRBV29-1,14,many,TRBJ2-7,.,CSVLYPNLGYEQYF,TGCAGCGTTCTCTACCCGAACTTGGGGTACGAGCAGTACTTC
TRBV20-1,15,few,TRBJ2-7,TRBD2,CSARDLRTSVYEQYF,TGCAGTGCTAGAGATCTTAGGACTAGCGTTTACGAGCAGTACTTC
TRBV29-1,12,.,TRBJ2-7,TRBD2,CSVWLAGHEQYF,TGCAGCGTTTGGCTAGCGGGACACGAGCAGTACTTC
TRBV7-2,14,.,TRBJ1-2,TRBD1,CASSDRTGGNGYTF,TGTGCCAGCAGCGATCGCACAGGGGGCAATGGCTACACCTTC
TRBV29-1,12,.,TRBJ2-7,TRBD1,CSVGPGQGRQYF,TGCAGCGTTGGACCGGGACAGGGACGGCAGTACTTC
TRBV6-6,15,few,TRBJ1-6,.,CASSYGHSYNSPLHF,TGTGCCAGCAGTTACGGGCACTCCTATAATTCACCCCTCCACTTT
TRBV7-2,15,.,TRBJ2-1,TRBD2,CASSFSGLAGLEQFF,TGTGCCAGCAGCTTTTCGGGACTAGCGGGACTGGAGCAGTTCTTC
TRBV2,18,.,TRBJ1-1,.,CASSEAGGVGIGNTEAFF,TGTGCCAGCAGTGAAGCGGGGGGGGTCGGGATTGGAAACACTGAAGCTTTCTTT
TRBV6-5,15,few,TRBJ2-6,.,CASRRTTAGANVLTF,TGTGCCAGCAGGCGGACGACAGCTGGGGCCAACGTCCTGACTTTC
TRBV6-4,15,.,TRBJ2-1,TRBD2,CASSDSPSGYNEQFF,TGTGCCAGCAGTGACTCGCCTAGCGGCTACAATGAGCAGTTCTTC
TRBV29-1,17,.,TRBJ1-2,.,CSVCGTSQLNWIYGYTF,TGCAGCGTATGTGGGACTTCCCAACTTAATTGGATCTATGGCTACACCTTC
TRBV15,14,few,TRBJ2-7,.,CATSRVGQGNEQYF,TGTGCCACCAGCAGAGTAGGCCAGGGGAACGAGCAGTACTTC
TRBV2,13,few,TRBJ2-7,.,CASNGLREYEQYF,TGTGCCAGCAACGGCCTTCGGGAATATGAGCAGTACTTC
TRBV6-1,15,few,TRBJ1-1,.,CASTSRAGENTEAFF,TGTGCCAGCACTTCCCGGGCAGGGGAGAACACTGAAGCTTTCTTT
TRBV27,16,.,TRBJ2-1,.,CASRQLVAGRTNEQFF,TGTGCCAGCAGACAATTAGTGGCGGGACGAACCAATGAGCAGTTCTTC
TRBV20-1,14,few,TRBJ1-2,TRBD1,CSAREAGGNYGYTF,TGCAGTGCTAGAGAGGCAGGGGGAAACTATGGCTACACCTTC
TRBV3-1,14,.,TRBJ2-7,TRBD1,CASSQRGTAYEQYF,TGTGCCAGCAGCCAAAGGGGGACAGCCTACGAGCAGTACTTC
TRBV5-1,18,.,TRBJ2-1,TRBD2,CASSLGLAGAPSYNEQFF,TGCGCCAGCAGCTTGGGGCTAGCGGGGGCCCCCAGCTACAATGAGCAGTTCTTC
TRBV15,15,few,TRBJ2-5,.,CATSRDNGDQETQYF,TGTGCCACCAGCAGAGATAATGGGGATCAAGAGACCCAGTACTTC
TRBV20-1,15,.,TRBJ2-3,.,CSARDRPVPLDTQYF,TGCAGTGCTAGAGATCGGCCAGTACCTTTAGATACGCAGTATTTT
TRBV30,11,.,TRBJ2-4,.,CAWIRLGEQYF,TGTGCCTGGATCCGCCTGGGGGAGCAGTACTTC
TRBV5-1,15,.,TRBJ2-1,TRBD2,CASSSLAGVSGEQFF,TGCGCCAGCAGCTCCCTAGCGGGAGTTAGTGGTGAGCAGTTCTTC
TRBV12-3/TRBV12-4,23,few,TRBJ2-7,TRBD2,CASSLIGLAGASSPFHSYNEQYF,TGTGCCAGCAGTTTAATTGGTCTAGCGGGAGCCTCCTCTCCTTTTCACTCCTACAATGAGCAGTACTTC
TRBV12-3/TRBV12-4,19,.,TRBJ2-1,TRBD2,CASSFHLTLAGGPTNEQFF,TGTGCCAGCAGTTTCCATCTCACCCTAGCGGGAGGTCCCACCAATGAGCAGTTCTTC
TRBV3-1,14,.,TRBJ1-5,TRBD1,CASSQMTGNQPQHF,TGTGCCAGCAGCCAGATGACAGGGAATCAGCCCCAGCATTTT
TRBV25-1,15,.,TRBJ2-7,.,CASRGPWSASYEQYF,TGTGCCAGCAGAGGTCCTTGGTCAGCTTCGTACGAGCAGTACTTC
TRBV5-1,17,.,TRBJ1-2,.,CASSLQGPAGKNYGYTF,TGCGCCAGCAGCTTGCAGGGTCCGGCAGGAAAAAACTATGGCTACACCTTC
TRBV7-8,15,few,TRBJ2-7,TRBD2,CASSLAGLGSYEQYF,TGTGCCAGCAGCTTAGCGGGACTAGGGTCCTACGAGCAGTACTTC
TRBV5-1,14,.,TRBJ2-7,TRBD2,CASSLTGTSSEQYF,TGCGCCAGCAGCTTAACCGGGACTAGTAGCGAGCAGTACTTC
TRBV5-1,13,few,TRBJ2-7,TRBD1,CASSERTGGAQYF,TGCGCCAGCAGCGAAAGGACAGGGGGCGCGCAGTACTTC
TRBV29-1,14,few,TRBJ2-7,TRBD2,CSVGTSGGDNEQYF,TGCAGCGTCGGGACTAGCGGGGGGGACAACGAGCAGTACTTC
TRBV29-1,17,.,TRBJ2-3,TRBD1,CSVKALRTGDRIDTQYF,TGCAGCGTTAAAGCGCTGCGGACAGGGGATCGGATAGATACGCAGTATTTT
TRBV6-6,16,few,TRBJ2-3,.,CASSYSGTGSSDTQYF,TGTGCCAGCAGTTACTCCGGGACGGGGAGTTCAGATACGCAGTATTTT
TRBV7-9,10,.,TRBJ2-1,.,CASSPLGQFF,TGTGCCAGCAGCCCTTTAGGGCAGTTCTTC
TRBV20-1,12,few,TRBJ1-2,.,CSARETETGYTF,TGCAGTGCTAGAGAGACAGAAACGGGCTACACCTTC
TRBV5-6,14,.,TRBJ2-4,TRBD2,CASSRRAGEAIQYF,TGTGCCAGCAGCCGACGGGCGGGAGAAGCCATTCAGTACTTC
TRBV6-2/TRBV6-3,16,.,TRBJ2-4,.,CASSYSPQGTKNIQYF,TGTGCCAGCAGTTACTCGCCCCAGGGGACCAAAAACATTCAGTACTTC
TRBV6-5,16,.,TRBJ2-1,TRBD2,CASSPPGLAGVGEQFF,TGTGCCAGCAGCCCTCCGGGACTAGCGGGAGTAGGTGAGCAGTTCTTC
TRBV5-1,16,.,TRBJ2-1,TRBD2,CASSLAPSGLYNEQFF,TGCGCCAGCAGCTTGGCCCCTAGCGGCCTTTACAATGAGCAGTTCTTC
TRBV27,14,.,TRBJ1-2,TRBD1,CASREGAPGYGYTF,TGTGCCAGCAGGGAGGGGGCGCCGGGCTATGGCTACACCTTC
TRBV14,16,.,TRBJ2-7,TRBD2,CASSHRLAGVSNEQYF,TGTGCCAGCAGCCACAGACTAGCGGGAGTAAGCAACGAGCAGTACTTC
TRBV5-1,17,.,TRBJ1-1,.,CASTPLGAPEWNTEAFF,TGCGCCAGCACTCCATTAGGGGCGCCAGAATGGAACACTGAAGCTTTCTTT
TRBV5-1,15,.,TRBJ2-7,.,CASSQGRLPTYEQYF,TGCGCCAGCAGTCAGGGGCGCCTCCCTACCTACGAGCAGTACTTC